The rows below give T cell receptor beta chains drawn from one sample of a study of brain T cells in children with intractable seizures. The assay was immunoSEQ multiplex PCR, and TCRdb's table has in-frame clones only and misses some. The data contain hundreds of thousands of clones, nearly 95% of them seen just once; the ten biggest clones take up around 5%. Source: peripheral blood, taken roughly 5 months after surgery. Receptor source: a boy in the first two years of life with tuberous sclerosis and intractable seizures. CDR3s include the opening cysteine and the closing phenylalanine or tryptophan. A D gene is named only where the DNA matches it firmly. Only some rows state a clone size, as once, few, many or a class for expanded clones.

d_gene	v_gene	j_gene	len	abundance	CDR3nt	CDR3aa
TRBD2	TRBV6-4	TRBJ2-7	14	NA	TGTGCCAGCAGGTGGGCGGGAGGGCCTTGTGAGCAGTACTTC	CASRWAGGPCEQYF
NA	TRBV9	TRBJ2-1	14	NA	TGTGCCAGCAGCGTAGGGGCAGGCTACAATGAGCAGTTCTTC	CASSVGAGYNEQFF
NA	TRBV6-2/TRBV6-3	TRBJ1-6	17	once	TGTGCCAGCAGTCGTCGGGGGAGGGGACCCTATAATTCACCCCTCCACTTT	CASSRRGRGPYNSPLHF
NA	TRBV29-1	TRBJ1-2	14	NA	TGCAGCGCATCCCCGAGCGGGGGTGAAAATGGCTACACCTTC	CSASPSGGENGYTF
NA	TRBV14	TRBJ1-4	13	once	TGTGCCAGCAGCCAGTCTAATAATGAAAAACTGTTTTTT	CASSQSNNEKLFF
NA	TRBV3-1/TRBV3-2	TRBJ2-7	16	NA	TGTGCCAGCAGCCAAGATCGCCCCCTGGGGCCCTACGAGCAGTACTTC	CASSQDRPLGPYEQYF
NA	TRBV7-6	TRBJ1-3	16	few	TGTGCCAGCAGCTTAGCGACTGACAGTTCTGGAAACACCATATATTTT	CASSLATDSSGNTIYF
TRBD2	TRBV11-3	TRBJ2-7	15	NA	TGTGCCAGCAGCTTAGTCTCCGCGGGAGCGGACGAGCAGTACTTC	CASSLVSAGADEQYF
NA	TRBV15	TRBJ2-6	15	NA	TGTGCCACCGGTCACAGGGACTCCGGGGCCAACGTCCTGACTTTC	CATGHRDSGANVLTF
NA	TRBV7-9	TRBJ1-1	11	NA	TGTGCCAGCAGCTTAGGAACCGGAGCTTTCTTT	CASSLGTGAFF
NA	TRBV29-1	TRBJ2-7	13	NA	TGCAGCGTTGAACAGGGGAACTCCTACGAGCAGTACTTC	CSVEQGNSYEQYF
NA	TRBV12-3/TRBV12-4	TRBJ1-5	13	NA	TGTGCCAGCAGTCCACAGGGCCACCAGCCCCAGCATTTT	CASSPQGHQPQHF
NA	TRBV18	TRBJ2-7	16	NA	TGTGCCAGCTCACCCGCGTTAGTAGTCGGTATCTACGAGCAGTACTTC	CASSPALVVGIYEQYF
NA	TRBV19	TRBJ2-7	14	NA	TGTGCCAGTAGTATTCAACAGGGCTCCTACGAGCAGTACTTC	CASSIQQGSYEQYF
NA	TRBV5-6	TRBJ1-4	14	few	TGTGCCAGCAGCTTGGGAACAATTGGAGAAAAACTGTTTTTT	CASSLGTIGEKLFF
NA	TRBV24-1	TRBJ2-1	16	NA	TGTGCCACCAGTGATAACAAGGACGGCTCCTACAATGAGCAGTTCTTC	CATSDNKDGSYNEQFF
NA	TRBV9	TRBJ1-6	14	NA	TGTGCCAGCAGCGTAGAGGGCAGTTATTCACCCCTCCACTTT	CASSVEGSYSPLHF
TRBD2	TRBV9	TRBJ2-5	15	NA	TGTGCCAGCAGCACCTTAGCGGGAGTGAAAGAGACCCAGTACTTC	CASSTLAGVKETQYF
TRBD1	TRBV5-1	TRBJ2-7	15	NA	TGCGCCAGCAGCCTACCGGGACAGGTCCCCCACGAGCAGTACTTC	CASSLPGQVPHEQYF
TRBD1	TRBV5-5	TRBJ1-2	14	NA	TGTGCCAGCAGCTCACGACAGGGAACGCATGGCTACACCTTC	CASSSRQGTHGYTF
TRBD1	TRBV24-1	TRBJ2-1	16	NA	TGTGCCACCAGTGATCGGACAGGGGCCACCTACAATGAGCAGTTCTTC	CATSDRTGATYNEQFF
NA	TRBV5-1	TRBJ2-1	17	once	TGCGCCAGCAGCTTGGGTGTCCGGGATTCCCAATACAATGAGCAGTTCTTC	CASSLGVRDSQYNEQFF
TRBD1	TRBV19	TRBJ2-1	15	NA	TGTGCCAGTAGTATTGGGACAGGGGAATACAATGAGCAGTTCTTC	CASSIGTGEYNEQFF
TRBD2	TRBV5-1	TRBJ2-2	14	NA	TGCGCCAGCAGCTTGATCGGGGGGACCGGGGAGCTGTTTTTT	CASSLIGGTGELFF
NA	TRBV7-9	TRBJ1-1	16	once	TGTGCCAGCAGCCGGAGTACCGGGACGGTGAACACTGAAGCTTTCTTT	CASSRSTGTVNTEAFF
NA	TRBV5-4	TRBJ1-4	16	few	TGTGCCAGCAGCTCCACCAGGGAGGGTACTAATGAAAAACTGTTTTTT	CASSSTREGTNEKLFF
NA	TRBV7-9	TRBJ2-3	14	NA	TGTGCCAGCAGCTTAGGGGGGGCTCTCGATACGCAGTATTTT	CASSLGGALDTQYF
TRBD1	TRBV5-1	TRBJ2-3	15	once	TGCGCCAGCACGTTTGGACAGGGGTCCACAGATACGCAGTATTTT	CASTFGQGSTDTQYF
NA	TRBV5-1	TRBJ1-6	17	NA	TGCGCCAGCAGCCCGGGGTCTGCGGGTAGGGCTGATTCACCCCTCCACTTT	CASSPGSAGRADSPLHF
NA	TRBV5-6	TRBJ1-6	15	NA	TGTGCCAGCAGCTTTCGGACAGCAGCAAATTCACCCCTCCACTTT	CASSFRTAANSPLHF
TRBD1	TRBV30	TRBJ1-2	12	NA	TGTGCCTGGAGCCGGACAGGGGGTGGCTACACCTTC	CAWSRTGGGYTF
NA	TRBV6-6	TRBJ2-2	15	NA	TGTGCCAGCAGTTCCCCAAGTCCGAACACCGGGGAGCTGTTTTTT	CASSSPSPNTGELFF
TRBD1	TRBV25-1	TRBJ1-2	14	NA	TGTGCCAGCAGTGACCTGGACAGGGGTCGTGGCTACACCTTC	CASSDLDRGRGYTF
NA	TRBV5-8	TRBJ1-4	14	NA	TGTGCCAGCAGCTTGTTGCGACTTAATGAAAAACTGTTTTTT	CASSLLRLNEKLFF
TRBD1	TRBV28	TRBJ1-2	17	NA	TGTGCCAGCAGTTTATCCCCTACCGGGACAGGGGAGGATGGCTACACCTTC	CASSLSPTGTGEDGYTF
TRBD2	TRBV5-8	TRBJ2-5	15	NA	TGTGCCAGCAGCCCACCCAGCGGGAGTGGAGAGACCCAGTACTTC	CASSPPSGSGETQYF
NA	TRBV28	TRBJ2-7	15	once	TGTGCCAGCAGTTTATGGACAGATGCTGAGTACGAGCAGTACTTC	CASSLWTDAEYEQYF
TRBD2	TRBV5-4	TRBJ2-7	14	NA	TGTGCCAGCAGCTTGGCCCTAGCGGGAGGCGAGCAGTACTTC	CASSLALAGGEQYF